The next 5 T cell receptor beta chains were all read from a single sample in a study of control samples from healthy donors and cancer patients. TCRdb's table, derived via immunoSEQ multiplex PCR, lists solely in-frame clones and lacks some. The data show roughly 80,000 clones, just under 90% seen once. The sequencing sample was made of blood. The origin of the receptors is a man in his fifties in good health.

The rearrangement links TRBV5-4 to TRBJ1-1, with 7 bases aligning to TRBD1. The CDR3 spans 15 residues. V lost 0 bases and J lost 4; bases outside the gene matches: 6. The germline CDR1 and CDR2 sequences are SGHNT and YYREEE (reference sequence). The CDR3 protein is CASSLVRGPGTEAFF. CDR3 coding DNA: TGTGCCAGCAGCTTGGTTAGGGGGCCGGGCACTGAAGCTTTCTTT.

The chain employs TRBV5-6 and TRBJ1-6, with D tentatively TRBD1 (5 bases). The CDR3 spans 15 residues. Germline V gene data show CDR1 as SGHDT and CDR2 as YYEEEE. V was shortened by 4 bases and J by 5 bases, with 13 bases between the two germline ends. The CDR3 sequence: CASSQGPGDNSPLHF. CDR3 in DNA: TGTGCCAGCAGCCAGGGCCCTGGGGATAATTCACCCCTCCACTTT.

This clone appeared a single time. The chain joins TRBV7-3 to TRBJ2-3, with D perhaps matching TRBD2 (6 bases). The CDR3 spans 13 residues. Germline V gene lookup returns CDR1 SGHTA and CDR2 FQGTGA. V was trimmed by 3 bases and J by 4 bases, leaving 8 bases between them. The CDR3 sequence: CASSFGGADTQYF. The CDR3 nucleotides are TGTGCCAGCAGCTTCGGAGGGGCAGATACGCAGTATTTT. The full variable domain, in which reference TRBV7-3 and TRBJ2-3 provide the parts outside the CDR3, is GAGVSQTPSNKVTEKGKYVELRCDPISGHTALYWYRQSLGQGPEFLIYFQGTGAADDSGLPNDRFFAVRPEGSVSTLKIQRTERGDSAVYLCASSFGGADTQYFGPGTRLTVL.

This chain connects TRBV9 to TRBJ1-1; D perhaps matches TRBD1 (5 bases). Per the germline V gene, CDR1 is SGDLS and CDR2 is YYNGEE. Trimming took off 4 bases at V and 4 bases at J, with 11 bases between the two ends. The CDR3 runs 13 residues. The CDR3 DNA sequence: TGTGCCAGCAGCTTCAGTGGGGGCACTGAAGCTTTCTTT. Protein: CASSFSGGTEAFF.

This sequence joins TRBV5-6 and TRBJ2-2; 8 bases agree with TRBD2. V lost 1 base to trimming and J lost 3 bases; unmatched junction nucleotides: 5. There are 16 residues in the CDR3. Germline loops: CDR1 SGHDT, CDR2 YYEEEE. This CDR3 reads CASSLFSGGHTGELFF. As DNA, the CDR3 is TGTGCCAGCAGCTTGTTCAGCGGGGGCCACACCGGGGAGCTGTTTTTT.